A single sample is the source of the 12 T cell receptor beta chains below, sequenced in a study of blood T cell repertoires in COVID-19. This table comes from immunoSEQ multiplex PCR, and its TCRdb copy is limited to in-frame clones, with some not included. The table has about 440,000 clones, around 90% seen once. Sequenced material: PBMCs or T cells enriched from blood (not recorded which). All receptors come from a woman between 18 and 30 years old with acute COVID-19.

J is TRBJ2-1 and V is TRBV7-3; TRBD2 aligns across 10 bases. The germline V gene has CDR1 SGHTA and CDR2 FQGTGA. CDR3 length equals 15 residues. The junction had 5 bases not matched to a gene; V was cut back by 5 bases and J by 4 bases. CDR3 amino acids: CASSQRGGLYNEQFF. CDR3 bases: TGTGCCAGCAGCCAGCGGGGGGGCCTTTACAATGAGCAGTTCTTC.

The chain links TRBV3-1 (or the pseudogene TRBV3-2) to TRBJ2-5, with D tentatively TRBD2 (5 bases). CDR1 is LGHDT, CDR2 YNNKEL, per germline (reference sequence). There are 15 residues in the CDR3. The ends were cut back, 1 base at V and 4 bases at J, with 13 bases in the middle. The CDR3 loop is CASSQAGRDRETQYF. The CDR3 coding sequence is TGTGCCAGCAGCCAAGCGGGTCGGGATAGAGAGACCCAGTACTTC.

The chain combines TRBV7-6 with TRBJ2-7, with 7 bases that match TRBD2. The CDR3 runs to 15 residues. The V gene end was trimmed by 1 base and the J gene end by 1 base; junction bases not matched to a gene: 4. Germline loops: CDR1 SGHVS, CDR2 FNYEAQ. The DNA for the CDR3 is TGTGCCAGCAGCTTAGGGGGGGGGAGATCCTACGAGCAGTACTTC. Encoded protein: CASSLGGGRSYEQYF. Filled out from reference TRBV7-6 and TRBJ2-7, the complete variable domain reads GAGVSQSPRYKVTKRGQDVALRCDPISGHVSLYWYRQALGQGPEFLTYFNYEAQQDKSGLPNDRFSAERPEGSISTLTIQRTEQRDSAMYRCASSLGGGRSYEQYFGPGTRLTVT.

The rearrangement uses TRBV13 and TRBJ2-7; TRBD2 matches at 10 bases. Trimming at V came to 2 bases and at J to 6 bases, leaving 13 bases not matched to a gene. The CDR3 is 17 amino acids. Per germline, CDR1 PRHDT and CDR2 FYEKMQ (reference sequence). The CDR3 spells CASSLFPLAGDIGEQYF. The CDR3 coding sequence is TGTGCCAGCAGCTTATTTCCCCTAGCGGGAGATATAGGCGAGCAGTACTTC. The complete variable domain, with remaining parts taken from reference TRBV13 and TRBJ2-7, reads AAGVIQSPRHLIKEKRETATLKCYPIPRHDTVYWYQQGPGQDPQFLISFYEKMQSDKGSIPDRFSAQQFSDYHSELNMSSLELGDSALYFCASSLFPLAGDIGEQYFGPGTRLTVT.

The chain combines TRBV29-1 with TRBJ2-7; D unresolved. There are 13 residues in the CDR3. CDR1 SQVTM and CDR2 ANQGSEA come from the germline V gene. Trimming shortened V by 5 bases and J by 3 bases, and 14 bases separated the two germline ends. CDR3 sequence reads: CSVRLGRDYEQYF. The CDR3, as DNA: TGCAGCGTTCGACTTGGCCGAGACTACGAGCAGTACTTC.

The chain couples TRBV9 to TRBJ1-5; no reliable D call. CDR3 length equals 12 residues. Germline V gene sequence: CDR1 SGDLS, CDR2 YYNGEE. Trimming took off 0 bases at V and 7 bases at J, with 5 bases between the two ends. The CDR3 region is CASSVGRQPQHF. DNA for the CDR3: TGTGCCAGCAGCGTAGGGAGGCAGCCCCAGCATTTT.

The chain employs TRBV10-2 and TRBJ2-7; D is possibly TRBD2 (5 bases). This CDR3 has 14 residues. V was cut by 3 bases and J by 0 bases, with 9 bases left in between. CDR1 WSHSY and CDR2 SAAADI come from the germline V gene. In DNA, the CDR3 is TGCGCCAGCAGTGACCTGGGGAGCTCCTACGAGCAGTACTTC. Its protein is CASSDLGSSYEQYF.

This clone showed up just a few times. The chain joins TRBV3-1 (or the pseudogene TRBV3-2) to TRBJ2-7; TRBD1 matches at 7 bases. With 4 bases clipped from V and 0 bases from J, the junction kept 9 bases outside the gene matches. The CDR3 totals 16 residues. The V gene's germline CDR1 is LGHDT and CDR2 YNNKEL (reference sequence). The CDR3 DNA follows: TGTGCCAGCAGCCCCCCCACGGCAGGGGGCTCCTACGAGCAGTACTTC. Protein: CASSPPTAGGSYEQYF.

The V gene is TRBV10-1, the J gene TRBJ2-5; 8 bases map to TRBD2. After removal of 6 bases from V and 2 bases from J, the junction contained 17 bases not matched to a gene. The CDR3 spans 18 residues. Germline CDR1 is WNHNN and CDR2 is SYGVQD (reference sequence). This CDR3 is CASSNNSWGGGPQETQYF. The CDR3 DNA follows: TGCGCCAGCAGCAATAACAGCTGGGGCGGGGGGCCGCAAGAGACCCAGTACTTC.

CDR3 in DNA: TGTGCCATCAGTGAAGTCTACAGGGGGCGCGAATCCGGCTACACCTTC. This codes for CAISEVYRGRESGYTF. The rearrangement uses TRBV10-3 and TRBJ1-2, with 9 bases fitting TRBD1. Trimming removed 3 bases from V and 8 bases from J; junction bases left unmatched: 13. The CDR3 sequence is 16 residues long. Germline V lookup: CDR1 ENHRY, CDR2 SYGVKD.

The J gene is TRBJ2-7, the V gene TRBV6-2 or TRBV6-3; TRBD1 matches 8 bases. CDR1 is MNHEY and CDR2 is SVGEGT in the germline V gene. With V trimmed by 6 bases and J by 3 bases, 7 bases remained unmatched. This CDR3 is built from 14 residues. CDR3: CASSTGTGNYEQYF. The CDR3 DNA follows: TGTGCCAGCAGCACCGGGACAGGTAACTACGAGCAGTACTTC.

The J gene is TRBJ2-1, the V gene TRBV10-2; TRBD1 agrees at 7 bases. V was pared by 5 bases and J by 10 bases, with 11 bases of the junction left unmatched. Germline CDR1 reads WSHSY; CDR2 reads SAAADI. This CDR3 region has 14 residues. The CDR3 DNA sequence: TGCGCCAGCAGTTCGGGACAGCCCCCTAGGGAGCAGTTCTTC. This encodes CASSSGQPPREQFF.